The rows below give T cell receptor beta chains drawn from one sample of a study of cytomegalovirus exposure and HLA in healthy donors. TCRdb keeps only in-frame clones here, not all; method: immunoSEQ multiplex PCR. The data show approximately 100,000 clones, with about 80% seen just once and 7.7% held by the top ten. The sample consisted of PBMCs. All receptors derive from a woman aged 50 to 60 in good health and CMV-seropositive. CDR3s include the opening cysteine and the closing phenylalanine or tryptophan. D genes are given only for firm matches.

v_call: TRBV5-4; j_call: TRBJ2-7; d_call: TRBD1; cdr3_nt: TGTGCCAGCAGCTTGCCCGACAGGGCGAACGAGCAGTACTTC; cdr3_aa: CASSLPDRANEQYF
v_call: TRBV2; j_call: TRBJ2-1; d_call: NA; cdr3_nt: TGTGCCAGCAATATCGAGGGCCATGAGCAGTTCTTC; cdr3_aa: CASNIEGHEQFF
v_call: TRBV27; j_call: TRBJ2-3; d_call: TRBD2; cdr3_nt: TGTGCCAGCAGCTCTCGGAGGGCTAGCGGGGGCCGGGGTGCAGATACGCAGTATTTT; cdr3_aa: CASSSRRASGGRGADTQYF
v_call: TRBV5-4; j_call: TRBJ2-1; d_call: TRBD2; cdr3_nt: TGTGCCAGCAGCTTGCCCGCCGGGGGGGAGAATGAGCAGTTCTTC; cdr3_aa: CASSLPAGGENEQFF
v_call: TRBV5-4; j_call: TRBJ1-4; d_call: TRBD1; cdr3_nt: TGTGCCAGCAGCGCCGGACAGGCCGCAACTAATGAAAAACTGTTTTTT; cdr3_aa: CASSAGQAATNEKLFF
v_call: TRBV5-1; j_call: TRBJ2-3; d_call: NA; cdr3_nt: TGCGCCAGCACGTCGTCGGCGGCGGGCACAGATACGCAGTATTTT; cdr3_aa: CASTSSAAGTDTQYF
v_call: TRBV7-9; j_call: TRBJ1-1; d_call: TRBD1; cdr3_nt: TGTGCCAGCAGCCCGCCGGGACAGAGGGACACTGAAGCTTTCTTT; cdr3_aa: CASSPPGQRDTEAFF
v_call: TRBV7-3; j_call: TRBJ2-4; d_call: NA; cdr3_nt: TGTGCCAGCAGCTTAACAGGGCAGGGGACCAGTCAGTACTTC; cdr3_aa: CASSLTGQGTSQYF
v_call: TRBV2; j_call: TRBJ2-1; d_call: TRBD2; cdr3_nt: TGTGCCAGCAGTGAAGCGCGGGGGGAGCGCGAGCAGTTCTTC; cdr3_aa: CASSEARGEREQFF
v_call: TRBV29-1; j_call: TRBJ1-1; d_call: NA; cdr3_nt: TGCAGCGTTGGGTACCAGGGGCGTATCTACACTGAAGCTTTCTTT; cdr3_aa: CSVGYQGRIYTEAFF
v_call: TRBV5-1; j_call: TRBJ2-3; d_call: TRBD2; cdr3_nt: TGCGCCAGCAGCTTGTCAGGAGCGGGGGTAGATACGCAGTATTTT; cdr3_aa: CASSLSGAGVDTQYF
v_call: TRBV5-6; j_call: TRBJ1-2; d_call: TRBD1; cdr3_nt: TGTGCCAGCAGCCCGGCGGCGGGACAGGGAGGGTATGGCTACACCTTC; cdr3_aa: CASSPAAGQGGYGYTF
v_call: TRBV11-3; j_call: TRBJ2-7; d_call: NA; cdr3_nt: TGTGCCAGCAGTACTCATTGGGGCCCCCTCGACGAGCAGTACTTC; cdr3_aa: CASSTHWGPLDEQYF
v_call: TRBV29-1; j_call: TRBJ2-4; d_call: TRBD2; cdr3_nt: TGCAGCGTTGTTAGCGGGAGGGCCCTAGCCAAAAACAGTCAGTACTTC; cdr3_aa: CSVVSGRALAKNSQYF
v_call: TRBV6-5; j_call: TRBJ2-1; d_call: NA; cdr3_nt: TGTGCCAGCAGTTACGGCCAGTACAATGAGCAGTTCTTC; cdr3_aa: CASSYGQYNEQFF
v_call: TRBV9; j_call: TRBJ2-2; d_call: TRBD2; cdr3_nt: TGTGCCAGCAGCCCCTGGACTAGCGGGAACACCGGGGAGCTGTTTTTT; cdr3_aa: CASSPWTSGNTGELFF
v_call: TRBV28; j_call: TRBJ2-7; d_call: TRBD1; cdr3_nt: TGTGCCAGCAGCCGAAGGACAGGGCCCAGCTCCTACGAGCAGTACTTC; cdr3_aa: CASSRRTGPSSYEQYF
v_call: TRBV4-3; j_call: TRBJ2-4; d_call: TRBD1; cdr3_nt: TGCGCCAGCAGCCAAGGACAGGGCCGGTACATTCAGTACTTC; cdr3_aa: CASSQGQGRYIQYF
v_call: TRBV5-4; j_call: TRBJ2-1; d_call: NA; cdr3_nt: TGTGCCTATTACCCAGGGGCAAGGGTGGATGAGCAGTTCTTC; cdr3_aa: CAYYPGARVDEQFF
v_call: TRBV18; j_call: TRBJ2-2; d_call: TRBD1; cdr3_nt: TGTGCCAGCTCAGGGACAGGGGACTCGGCCGGGGAGCTGTTTTTT; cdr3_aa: CASSGTGDSAGELFF
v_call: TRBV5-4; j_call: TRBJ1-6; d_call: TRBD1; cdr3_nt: TGTGCCAGCAGCTTGGTGACAGGGGGCGCGAATTCACCCCTCCACTTT; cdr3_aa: CASSLVTGGANSPLHF
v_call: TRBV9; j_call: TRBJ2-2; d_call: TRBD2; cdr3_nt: TGTGCCAGCAGCGTAGGAGATAGCGGGGGGAACACCGGGGAGCTGTTTTTT; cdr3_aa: CASSVGDSGGNTGELFF